The clone carrying this TCR beta chain showed up just a few times. The record originates from a study of patients and donors after allogeneic stem cell transplantation. The CDR3 consists of 13 residues. Trimming took off 6 bases at V and 3 bases at J, with 12 bases between the two ends. TCRdb recomputed calls from the RT-PCR reads with MiXCR, one row per CDR3 protein. The sample holds approximately 430,000 distinct CDR3 sequences, around 16% seen once. The rearrangement links TRBV12-3 or TRBV12-4 to TRBJ2-7; a weak D match, TRBD1 (5 bases). Specimen: blood, either unsorted or a sorted T cell fraction (not recorded which). The receptor comes from a human donor who was either an allogeneic HSCT recipient or a stem cell or donor lymphocyte infusion donor (not recorded which). It is not recorded whose cells these are; they may come from a transplant donor. The CDR3 nucleotides are TGTGCCAGCAGCCCCCTGGACAACTACGAGCAGTACTTC. Translating it yields CASSPLDNYEQYF.